One and the same sample provided the 21 T cell receptor beta chains below, sequenced in a study of cytomegalovirus exposure and HLA in healthy donors listed by TCRdb under 2017. The library was made by the immunoSEQ multiplex PCR assay. A mixture of 60 forward primers for TCR Vbeta segments and 13 reverse primers for TCR Jbeta segments was used in the multiplex PCR. TCRdb limited this immuneACCESS table to in-frame rearrangements with V and J called. A share of clones is missing; checked studies link under half to unresolved V genes, and the rest is unexplained. A total of some 200,000 clones appear in this sample, 65% to 85% of them only once. The ten biggest clones cover approximately 3% of the sample. The sample comprised PBMCs. Receptor source: a woman in her 30s in good health and CMV-seronegative.

This clone came up once. Its ends do not fully match the called genes, so a read error is possible. The J gene is TRBJ1-6, the V gene TRBV25-1, with D hard to call. The CDR3 spans 15 residues. Germline V lookup: CDR1 MGHDK, CDR2 SYGVNS. The DNA for the CDR3 is TGTGCCAGCAGTGAATATTCCCGATATAGTTCACCCCTCCACTTT. It is translated as CASSEYSRYSSPLHF. Full variable domain (outside the CDR3, taken from reference TRBV25-1 and TRBJ1-6): EADIYQTPRYLVIGTGKKITLECSQTMGHDKMYWYQQDPGMELHLIHYSYGVNSTEKGDLSSESTVSRIRTEHFPLTLESARPSHTSQYLCASSEYSRYSSPLHFGNGTRLTVT.

This clone was seen a handful of times. V usage is TRBV9 and J usage is TRBJ2-2; TRBD1 agrees at 9 bases. Germline CDR1 reads SGDLS; CDR2 reads YYNGEE. The V and J ends lost 0 bases and 5 bases, in that order; junction bases with no gene match: 8. CDR3 length: 17 residues. The CDR3 is CASSVDSGTGKTGELFF. The CDR3 DNA is TGTGCCAGCAGCGTAGATTCCGGGACAGGGAAGACCGGGGAGCTGTTTTTT.

V and J are TRBV11-1 and TRBJ1-2; D might be TRBD1 (5 bases). The CDR3 contains 13 residues. The ends were cut back, 5 bases at V and 6 bases at J, with 13 bases in the middle. CDR1 and CDR2 (germline): SGHAT, FQDESV (reference sequence). The CDR3 region is CASSRRGLDGYTF. Here the CDR3 DNA reads TGTGCCAGCAGCCGGCGGGGCTTGGATGGCTACACCTTC.

The chain combines TRBV6-5 with TRBJ2-2; 7 bases map to TRBD1. With 4 bases clipped from V and 1 base from J, the junction kept 6 bases outside the gene matches. Germline V gives CDR1 MNHEY, CDR2 SVGAGI. The CDR3 has 16 residues. The CDR3 region has the DNA TGTGCCAGCAGTTTCCTGCGGACAGGGAACACCGGGGAGCTGTTTTTT. Amino acids: CASSFLRTGNTGELFF.

The V gene is TRBV4-1, the J gene TRBJ2-1, with 13 bases matching TRBD2. J lost 5 bases, V lost 3 bases, and 4 bases had no gene match. The CDR3 sequence is 16 residues long. Germline CDR1 is MGHRA and CDR2 is YSYEKL. The CDR3 reads CASSHPGLAGNNEQFF. The CDR3 region has the DNA TGCGCCAGCAGCCATCCGGGACTAGCGGGGAACAATGAGCAGTTCTTC.

This clone was found a few times. V and J are TRBV19 and TRBJ2-5; 7 nucleotides line up with TRBD1. The J call may be faulty, since TRBJ2-7 better matches the DNA end. CDR1 is LNHDA and CDR2 is SQIVND in the germline V gene (reference sequence). This CDR3 is 14 amino acids long. The CDR3 nucleotides read TGTGCCAGTAGTATAGGACAGGGACCGGGCGAGCAGTACTTC. The encoded protein is CASSIGQGPGEQYF.

This sequence joins TRBV4-1 and TRBJ2-5, with 11 bases fitting TRBD2. With 4 bases clipped from V and 3 bases from J, the junction kept 10 bases outside the gene matches. CDR3 length: 17 amino acids. Looked up from germline, CDR1 is MGHRA and CDR2 is YSYEKL. DNA of the CDR3: TGCGCCAGCAGCCCGACAACTAGCGGGGGAACTAAAGAGACCCAGTACTTC. Amino acid sequence: CASSPTTSGGTKETQYF.

Here the CDR3 DNA reads TGTGCCAGCAGTCCCCGACAGCTGAACACTGAAGCTTTCTTT. Amino acids: CASSPRQLNTEAFF. The chain combines TRBV6-1 with TRBJ1-1; D might be TRBD1 (5 bases). Germline values: CDR1 MNHNS, CDR2 SASEGT. V lost 5 bases to trimming and J lost 0 bases, with 10 bases between them. This CDR3 contains 14 residues.

This rearrangement joins TRBV30 to TRBJ1-5; D unclear. There are 14 residues in the CDR3. The V gene's germline CDR1 is GTSNPN and CDR2 SVGIG (reference sequence). The V end lost 1 base, the J end lost 1 base, and 8 bases lay between the germline ends. CDR3 sequence: CAWSGGGSNQPQHF. The CDR3 nucleotides are TGTGCCTGGAGTGGGGGAGGGAGCAATCAGCCCCAGCATTTT.

J is TRBJ2-7 and V is TRBV7-2; tentatively, D is TRBD1 (5 bases). V was pared by 1 base and J by 2 bases, with 12 bases between. This CDR3 region has 15 residues. Germline loops: CDR1 SGHTA, CDR2 FQGNSA. As DNA, the CDR3 is TGTGCCAGCAGCTTAGTCTCTGTCAGGGCCTACGAGCAGTACTTC. It encodes CASSLVSVRAYEQYF. The complete variable domain, with remaining parts taken from reference TRBV7-2 and TRBJ2-7, reads GAGVSQSPSNKVTEKGKDVELRCDPISGHTALYWYRQSLGQGLEFLIYFQGNSAPDKSGLPSDRFSAERTGGSVSTLTIQRTQQEDSAVYLCASSLVSVRAYEQYFGPGTRLTVT.

The V call is TRBV9, the J call TRBJ2-2; D is unclear. CDR3 size: 15 residues. Trimming left V 3 bases short and J 4 bases short, with 13 bases between. The germline gives CDR1 SGDLS, CDR2 YYNGEE. CDR3 region: CASSGITSPTGELFF. CDR3 in DNA: TGTGCCAGCAGCGGCATAACATCACCCACCGGGGAGCTGTTTTTT.

This chain connects TRBV25-1 to TRBJ2-3, with a tentative D call TRBD2 (5 bases). Trimming took 6 bases from V and 2 from J, leaving 9 bases between them. Germline loops: CDR1 MGHDK, CDR2 SYGVNS. CDR3 length: 13 residues. The CDR3 region is CASREVATDTQYF. The CDR3 DNA is TGTGCCAGCAGGGAGGTAGCCACAGATACGCAGTATTTT.

This rearrangement joins TRBV5-6 to TRBJ2-5, with 8 bases that match TRBD2. With 3 bases clipped from V and 5 bases from J, the junction kept 3 bases outside the gene matches. The CDR3 sequence is 13 residues long. Germline V lookup: CDR1 SGHDT, CDR2 YYEEEE. The CDR3 nucleotides are TGTGCCAGCAGCTCCTCGGGGGGGGAGACCCAGTACTTC. Residues: CASSSSGGETQYF. The full variable domain, in which reference TRBV5-6 and TRBJ2-5 provide the parts outside the CDR3, is DAGVTQSPTHLIKTRGQQVTLRCSPKSGHDTVSWYQQALGQGPQFIFQYYEEEERQRGNFPDRFSGHQFPNYSSELNVNALLLGDSALYLCASSSSGGETQYFGPGTRLLVL.

Turning to this clone: At one of its ends the junction is not consistent with the germline gene, which may arise from a read error. The V and J genes are TRBV5-1 and TRBJ2-1; possibly TRBD1 for D (7 bases). CDR3 size: 14 residues. Germline lookup yields CDR1 SGHRS and CDR2 YFSETQ. CDR3: CASSLADRSSGELF. The CDR3 nucleotides read TGCGCCAGCAGCTTGGCGGACAGGTCCTCGGGGGAGCTCTTC.

This chain joins TRBV27 and TRBJ2-7; 8 bases are a match to TRBD1. Germline trimming cut 7 bases from V and 5 bases from J; bases unmatched to any gene: 7. CDR3 length: 13 residues. Germline lookup yields CDR1 MNHEY and CDR2 SMNVEV (reference sequence). CDR3 nucleotide sequence: TGTGCCAGCACCGGGACACAGGGGGACGAGCAGTACTTC. Residues: CASTGTQGDEQYF.

The chain uses TRBV29-1 and TRBJ1-1; D unresolved. V was trimmed by 4 bases and J by 4 bases, leaving 4 bases between them. The CDR3 extends over 10 amino acids. The germline CDR1 and CDR2 sequences are SQVTM and ANQGSEA. The CDR3 DNA reads as TGCAGCGTTGGTCTCACTGAAGCTTTCTTT. It specifies CSVGLTEAFF.

The rearrangement uses TRBV5-1 and TRBJ2-3, with D hard to call. Germline V gene data show CDR1 as SGHRS and CDR2 as YFSETQ. CDR3 length equals 15 residues. Trimming removed 8 bases from V and 0 bases from J, with 16 bases in between. DNA of the CDR3: TGCGCCAGTTCCGGCGGCTCCATAAGCACAGATACGCAGTATTTT. Amino acids: CASSGGSISTDTQYF.

The chain combines TRBV5-1 with TRBJ1-1; TRBD1 matches 8 bases. J lost 1 base, V lost 5 bases, and 1 base had no gene match. Looked up from germline, CDR1 is SGHRS and CDR2 is YFSETQ. The CDR3 spans 13 residues. The CDR3 DNA sequence: TGCGCCAGCAGGCAGGGGGCGAACACTGAAGCTTTCTTT. It yields the protein CASRQGANTEAFF.

This chain links TRBV2 with TRBJ1-3; 9 nucleotides match TRBD1. The CDR3 contains 13 residues. V gave up 10 bases and J gave up 1 base; unmatched junction bases: 2. Looked up from germline, CDR1 is SNHLY and CDR2 is FYNNEI. The CDR3 reads CATGTGSGNTIYF. As DNA, the CDR3 is TGTGCCACCGGGACAGGGTCTGGAAACACCATATATTTT.

The chain couples TRBV19 to TRBJ1-6; D gene uncertain. The CDR3 totals 15 residues. Deletions cut 4 bases from V and 9 bases from J, with 16 bases between. Germline V lookup: CDR1 LNHDA, CDR2 SQIVND (reference sequence). CDR3 region: CASSNRPIPGSPLHF. For the CDR3, the DNA is TGTGCCAGTAGTAACAGACCGATTCCAGGTTCACCCCTCCACTTT.

V gene TRBV27 combines with J gene TRBJ1-2; D call uncertain. The CDR3 is 16 residues long. V was shortened by 6 bases and J by 2 bases, with 19 bases between the two germline ends. Germline V gene sequence: CDR1 MNHEY, CDR2 SMNVEV (reference sequence). CDR3 region: CASSPKSRLRNYGYTF. The CDR3 region has the DNA TGTGCCAGCAGCCCCAAATCACGACTGAGAAACTATGGCTACACCTTC.